This T cell receptor (beta chain) emerged from a study of CD8+ T cells in alopecia areata. About the study: Those treated were given oral tofacitinib at 5 to 10 mg twice daily.

Unmatched junction bases numbered 8, after V lost 4 bases and J lost 4 bases. There are 15 residues in the CDR3. From germline, CDR1 is PRHDT and CDR2 FYEKMQ (reference sequence). cDNA prepared by RNA extraction and subsequent reverse transcription served as the template for sequencing. The table came from immunoSEQ multiplex PCR; TCRdb's copy has only in-frame clones and leaves some out. The table has about 210,000 clones, 35% to 40% seen once. This clone has only one observation. Specified treatment: oral pan-JAK inhibitor, 5-10 mg twice daily. V is TRBV13 and J is TRBJ1-2; 8 positions match TRBD1. Specimen: CD4+ T cells sorted from blood, collected around week 30, from a patient treated with tofacitinib. The clonotype comes from a human donor with alopecia areata. CDR3 sequence: CASSSRGQGGYGYTF. The CDR3 DNA sequence: TGTGCCAGCAGCTCCCGAGGACAGGGTGGCTATGGCTACACCTTC.